Below are 5 T cell receptor beta chains sequenced from a single sample in a study of cytomegalovirus exposure and HLA in healthy donors. Assay: immunoSEQ multiplex PCR; the TCRdb copy retains only in-frame clones and omits some. Here the sample spans 250,000 to 400,000 clones, nearly 90% being singletons. Material: PBMCs. The receptors stem from a young man in good health and CMV-seronegative.

The chain combines TRBV5-1 with TRBJ1-6; no clear D gene. V was trimmed by 0 bases and J by 6 bases, leaving 4 bases between them. CDR3 size: 13 residues. CDR1 and CDR2 (germline): SGHRS, YFSETQ. The CDR3 loop reads CASSLAINSPLHF. The CDR3, as DNA: TGCGCCAGCAGCTTGGCAATTAATTCACCCCTCCACTTT.

V gene TRBV19 combines with J gene TRBJ2-4; 7 bases are a match to TRBD1. There are 15 residues in the CDR3. CDR1 and CDR2 from the germline V gene are LNHDA and SQIVND (reference sequence). V lost 7 bases to trimming and J lost 2 bases; unmatched junction nucleotides: 8. The CDR3 nucleotides read TGTGCCAGTAACAGCCTACAGGGGACCAAAAACATTCAGTACTTC. As protein: CASNSLQGTKNIQYF.

The rearrangement joins TRBV5-6 to TRBJ1-1; a weak D match, TRBD1 (6 bases). Germline CDR1 is SGHDT and CDR2 is YYEEEE. The CDR3 is 16 residues long. V shed 2 bases and J shed 0 bases, with 14 bases lying between them. The CDR3 loop reads CASSFTGIGVNTEAFF. The CDR3 nucleotides are TGTGCCAGCAGCTTTACAGGGATTGGGGTGAACACTGAAGCTTTCTTT.

Only one count was recorded for this clone. The chain has TRBV6-1 and TRBJ1-1; 9 bases line up with TRBD1. This CDR3 region has 15 residues. J was trimmed by 11 bases and V by 8 bases; bases with no gene match: 18. Per germline, CDR1 MNHNS and CDR2 SASEGT. This chain's CDR3 is CASGYRGRPGEGAFF. The CDR3 DNA is TGTGCCAGCGGGTACAGGGGGCGTCCCGGGGAGGGGGCTTTCTTT.

The chain joins TRBV2 to TRBJ1-6, with TRBD1 matching over 7 bases. The trim removed 6 bases at V and 8 bases at J, leaving 10 bases unmatched. CDR3 size: 15 residues. Germline CDR1 is SNHLY and CDR2 is FYNNEI. This CDR3 reads CASRQGGSPYSPLHF. CDR3 nucleotides: TGTGCCAGCAGGCAGGGGGGAAGTCCATATTCACCCCTCCACTTT.